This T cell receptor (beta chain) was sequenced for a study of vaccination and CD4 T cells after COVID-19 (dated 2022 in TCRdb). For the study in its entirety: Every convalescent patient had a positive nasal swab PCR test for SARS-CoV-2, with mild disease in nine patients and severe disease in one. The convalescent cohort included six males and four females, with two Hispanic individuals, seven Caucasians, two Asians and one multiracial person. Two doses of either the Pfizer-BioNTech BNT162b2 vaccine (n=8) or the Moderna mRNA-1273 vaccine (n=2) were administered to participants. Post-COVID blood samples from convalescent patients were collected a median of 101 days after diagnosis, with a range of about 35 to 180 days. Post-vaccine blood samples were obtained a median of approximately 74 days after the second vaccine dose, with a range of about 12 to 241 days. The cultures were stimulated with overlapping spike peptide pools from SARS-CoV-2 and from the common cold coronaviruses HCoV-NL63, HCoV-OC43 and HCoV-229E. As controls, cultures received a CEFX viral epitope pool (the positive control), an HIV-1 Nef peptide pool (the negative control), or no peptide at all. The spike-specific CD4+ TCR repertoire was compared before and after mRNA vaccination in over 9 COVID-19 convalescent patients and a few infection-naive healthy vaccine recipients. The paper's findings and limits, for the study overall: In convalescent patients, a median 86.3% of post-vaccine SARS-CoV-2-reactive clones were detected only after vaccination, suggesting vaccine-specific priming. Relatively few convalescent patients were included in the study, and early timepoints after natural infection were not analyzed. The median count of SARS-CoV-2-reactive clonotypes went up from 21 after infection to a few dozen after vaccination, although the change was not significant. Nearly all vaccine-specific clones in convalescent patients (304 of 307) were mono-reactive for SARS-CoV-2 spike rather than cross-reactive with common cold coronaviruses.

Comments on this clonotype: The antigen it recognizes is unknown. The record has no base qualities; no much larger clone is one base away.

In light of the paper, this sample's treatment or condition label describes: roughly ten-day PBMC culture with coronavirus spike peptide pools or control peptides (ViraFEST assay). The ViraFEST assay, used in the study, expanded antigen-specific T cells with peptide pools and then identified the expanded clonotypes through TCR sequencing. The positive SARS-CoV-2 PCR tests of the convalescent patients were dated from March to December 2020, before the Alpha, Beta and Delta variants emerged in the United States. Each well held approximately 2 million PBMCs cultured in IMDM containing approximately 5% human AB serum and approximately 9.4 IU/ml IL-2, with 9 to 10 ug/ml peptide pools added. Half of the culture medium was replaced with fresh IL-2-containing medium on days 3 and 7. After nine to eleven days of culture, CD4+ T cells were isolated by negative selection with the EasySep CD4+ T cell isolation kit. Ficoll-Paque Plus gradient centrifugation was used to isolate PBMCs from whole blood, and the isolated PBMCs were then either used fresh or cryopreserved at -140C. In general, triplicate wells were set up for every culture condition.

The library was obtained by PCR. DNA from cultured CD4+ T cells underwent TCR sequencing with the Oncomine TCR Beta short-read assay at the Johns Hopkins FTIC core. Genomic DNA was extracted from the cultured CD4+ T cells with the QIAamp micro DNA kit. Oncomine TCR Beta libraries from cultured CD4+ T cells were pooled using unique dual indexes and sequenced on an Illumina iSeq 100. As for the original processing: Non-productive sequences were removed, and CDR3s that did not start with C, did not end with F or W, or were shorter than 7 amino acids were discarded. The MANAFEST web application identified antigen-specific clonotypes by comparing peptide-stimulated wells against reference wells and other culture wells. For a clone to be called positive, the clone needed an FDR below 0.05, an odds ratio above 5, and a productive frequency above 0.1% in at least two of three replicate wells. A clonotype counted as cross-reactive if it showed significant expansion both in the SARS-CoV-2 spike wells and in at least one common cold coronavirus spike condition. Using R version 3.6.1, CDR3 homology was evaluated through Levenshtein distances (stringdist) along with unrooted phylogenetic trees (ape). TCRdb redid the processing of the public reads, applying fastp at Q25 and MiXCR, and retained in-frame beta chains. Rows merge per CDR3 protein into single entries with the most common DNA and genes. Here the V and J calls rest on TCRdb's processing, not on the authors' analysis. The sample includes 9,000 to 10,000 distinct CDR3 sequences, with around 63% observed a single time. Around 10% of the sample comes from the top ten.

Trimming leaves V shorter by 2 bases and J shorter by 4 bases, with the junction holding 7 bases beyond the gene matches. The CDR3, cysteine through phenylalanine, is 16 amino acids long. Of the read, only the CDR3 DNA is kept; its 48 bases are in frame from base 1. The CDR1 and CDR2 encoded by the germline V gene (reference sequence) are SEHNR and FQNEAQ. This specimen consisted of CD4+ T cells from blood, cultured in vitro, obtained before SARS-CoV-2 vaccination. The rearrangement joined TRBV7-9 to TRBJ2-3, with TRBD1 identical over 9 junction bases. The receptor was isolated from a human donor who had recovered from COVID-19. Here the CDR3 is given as CASSLRVRTGADTQYF. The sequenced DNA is TGTGCCAGCAGCTTAAGGGTGAGGACAGGGGCAGATACGCAGTATTTT.